Listed below are T cell receptor beta chains from one sample, sequenced in a study of T cell responses to AZD1222 COVID-19 vaccine. Profiling relied on immunoSEQ multiplex PCR, and the TCRdb table lists in-frame clones only, not all of them. The profile covers more than 80,000 clones, with over 75% appearing a single time and under 3% taken by the ten largest. The sequencing here drew on peripheral blood, taken 28 days after the second AZD1222 dose. The receptors shown here come from an adult who received the AZD1222 COVID-19 vaccine. CDR3s include the opening cysteine and the closing phenylalanine or tryptophan. A D gene is named only where the DNA matches it firmly. The size entry is marked missing in some rows and otherwise reads once, few, many or a size class.

CDR3 DNA,CDR3 protein,clone size,CDR3 length,J gene,D gene,V gene
TGTGCCAGCAGCTTAGGTCGCGATGAGCAGTTCTTC,CASSLGRDEQFF,NA,12,TRBJ2-1,NA,TRBV11-2
TGCGCCAGCAGCCCGTCCAGGGAGCGACAAGAAAAACTGTTTTTT,CASSPSRERQEKLFF,NA,15,TRBJ1-4,NA,TRBV5-1
TGCAGCGCGGGACTAGCGAACTACGAGCAGTACTTC,CSAGLANYEQYF,NA,12,TRBJ2-7,TRBD2,TRBV29-1
TGTGCCAGCAGCTTAGAGCCAGCGCGGGAGGGCTACGAGCAGTACTTC,CASSLEPAREGYEQYF,NA,16,TRBJ2-7,TRBD2,TRBV7-2
TGTGCCAGTAGTATGGGGACGGGACTAGGCGAAGAGACCCAGTACTTC,CASSMGTGLGEETQYF,NA,16,TRBJ2-5,TRBD2,TRBV19
TGTGCCAGCAGTTCCCTCACAGGAGGTGGCTACACCTTC,CASSSLTGGGYTF,NA,13,TRBJ1-2,NA,TRBV27
TGTGCCAGCAGCTTGGGGACGAACACTGAAGCTTTCTTT,CASSLGTNTEAFF,NA,13,TRBJ1-1,NA,TRBV7-2
TGTGCCAGCAGTACCTGGACTAGCGGGGAAAACATTCAGTACTTC,CASSTWTSGENIQYF,NA,15,TRBJ2-4,TRBD2,TRBV6-2/TRBV6-3
TGTGCCAGCAGCTTTCAGCGGGGGAACACCGGGGAGCTGTTTTTT,CASSFQRGNTGELFF,NA,15,TRBJ2-2,TRBD2,TRBV5-4
TGTGCCAGCAGTAAATCGGGAGAGACCCAGTACTTC,CASSKSGETQYF,NA,12,TRBJ2-5,NA,TRBV25-1
TGTGCCAGCAGCTTAGGGACAGGGGGCGCATACGAGCAGTACTTC,CASSLGTGGAYEQYF,NA,15,TRBJ2-7,TRBD1,TRBV7-8
TGTGCCAGCAGCCAAGATATGGGCAGGGGGCGGGTTGCAACTAATGAAAAACTGTTTTTT,CASSQDMGRGRVATNEKLFF,NA,20,TRBJ1-4,TRBD1,TRBV4-2
TGCGCCAGCCAACCGGGAGTAAACTACGAGCAGTACTTC,CASQPGVNYEQYF,NA,13,TRBJ2-7,NA,TRBV10-1
TGTGCCAGCAGCCCGGGACTAGGAATCGCAGATACGCAGTATTTT,CASSPGLGIADTQYF,NA,15,TRBJ2-3,TRBD2,TRBV11-1
TGCGCCAGCAGCTTTCGGGGGGCACCCACAGATACGCAGTATTTT,CASSFRGAPTDTQYF,NA,15,TRBJ2-3,NA,TRBV5-1
TGCAGTGCTCGTGGGACAGGGGCAAACTACGAGCAGTACTTC,CSARGTGANYEQYF,NA,14,TRBJ2-7,TRBD1,TRBV20-1
TGTGCCCAAGCAAGGGAGGAAAGCACTGAAGCTTTCTTT,CAQAREESTEAFF,NA,13,TRBJ1-1,NA,TRBV30
TGTGCCAGCAGCCTGAACAGGGAGAACACTGAAGCTTTCTTT,CASSLNRENTEAFF,NA,14,TRBJ1-1,NA,TRBV7-3
TGTGCCAGCAGTGGCGAAACTAGCGGGGGACCCAATGAGCAGTTCTTC,CASSGETSGGPNEQFF,few,16,TRBJ2-1,TRBD2,TRBV6-4
TGTGCCAGCTCACCGCAGCCAGCGGAATACGAGCAGTACTTC,CASSPQPAEYEQYF,NA,14,TRBJ2-7,NA,TRBV18
TGCGCCAGCAGCTTGGGTACAGGGGCTGGTGGAAACACCATATATTTT,CASSLGTGAGGNTIYF,NA,16,TRBJ1-3,TRBD1,TRBV5-1
TGTGCCAGCAGCCGAGGGGGAAAACTGTTTTTT,CASSRGGKLFF,NA,11,TRBJ1-4,NA,TRBV7-9
TGTGCCAGCAGCCAGATAGGGGGGGGGCAAGAGACCCAGTACTTC,CASSQIGGGQETQYF,NA,15,TRBJ2-5,NA,TRBV3-1/TRBV3-2
TGTGCCAGCAGTGCTGCCGGGACAGGGAGGATTGAAGCTTTCTTT,CASSAAGTGRIEAFF,NA,15,TRBJ1-1,TRBD1,TRBV28
TGTGCCAGCAGCCAAGGCGGGGCTGTTTATGGCTACACCTTC,CASSQGGAVYGYTF,once,14,TRBJ1-2,NA,TRBV3-1/TRBV3-2
TGTGCCAGCAGCGTACTAGGGATCGGGGAAAAACTGTTTTTT,CASSVLGIGEKLFF,NA,14,TRBJ1-4,NA,TRBV9
TGTGCCAGCGCCCGGGCTCCGAAAAACATTCAGTACTTC,CASARAPKNIQYF,NA,13,TRBJ2-4,NA,TRBV7-3
TGCGCCAGCAGTGAGTGGCGGGTTAGCGGGAGCGGGGCCTACAATGAGCAGTTCTTC,CASSEWRVSGSGAYNEQFF,NA,19,TRBJ2-1,TRBD2,TRBV10-2
TGTGCCAGCAGCTTATCCGCGGCCTATAATTCACCCCTCCACTTT,CASSLSAAYNSPLHF,once,15,TRBJ1-6,NA,TRBV7-9
TGTGCCTGGAGGACCTTGACAGGAATGAACACTGAAGCTTTCTTT,CAWRTLTGMNTEAFF,NA,15,TRBJ1-1,NA,TRBV30
TGTGCCAGCAGCCCAGGACTAGCGGGAGGGGAGCAGTTCTTC,CASSPGLAGGEQFF,few,14,TRBJ2-1,TRBD2,TRBV7-3
TGTGCCAGCAGCTTAAGGGAAGTAGGGACTGAAGCTTTCTTT,CASSLREVGTEAFF,NA,14,TRBJ1-1,NA,TRBV7-2
TGTGCCAGCAGTCAGGGAGTAGAGACAGATACGCAGTATTTT,CASSQGVETDTQYF,NA,14,TRBJ2-3,NA,TRBV6-4
TGTGCCAGCAGTGAAGGTATCGTGCGGGAGCAGTACTTC,CASSEGIVREQYF,NA,13,TRBJ2-7,NA,TRBV2
TGTGCCATCAGTCAAACGGGCTCCCCCCTGGAGACCCAGTACTTC,CAISQTGSPLETQYF,once,15,TRBJ2-5,NA,TRBV10-3
TGTGCCAGTAGTATCGCCGGCACGGGCGAGCAGTACTTC,CASSIAGTGEQYF,NA,13,TRBJ2-7,NA,TRBV19
TGTGCCAGCAGCGGCTTGGACAGGGGGCGAACTGAAGCTTTCTTT,CASSGLDRGRTEAFF,NA,15,TRBJ1-1,TRBD1,TRBV9
TGTGCCAGCAGCCCCTGGACGCCTCAAGAGGCGGTCGGGTTCTCCTACAATGAGCAGTTCTTC,CASSPWTPQEAVGFSYNEQFF,NA,21,TRBJ2-1,NA,TRBV3-1/TRBV3-2
TGTGCCAGCAGTTACGGCGAGGGAGTCCTCAACGAGCAGTACTTC,CASSYGEGVLNEQYF,NA,15,TRBJ2-7,NA,TRBV6-5
TGCGCCAGCAGCCAAGAAGTTTACAGGGCCCCATATGGCTACACCTTC,CASSQEVYRAPYGYTF,NA,16,TRBJ1-2,NA,TRBV4-3
TGTGCCAGCAGCTTGGGAGGACAGGATAGCAATCAGCCCCAGCATTTT,CASSLGGQDSNQPQHF,NA,16,TRBJ1-5,TRBD1,TRBV7-6
TGCAGCGTTGAAGAAGTAGGGGGCACTGAAGCTTTCTTT,CSVEEVGGTEAFF,NA,13,TRBJ1-1,NA,TRBV29-1
TGTGCCAGCAGCCTCACCCGGAACACTGAAGCTTTCTTT,CASSLTRNTEAFF,NA,13,TRBJ1-1,NA,TRBV7-9
TGTGCCAGCAGCTTAGTGGGGCCAGGGGGCGAAAATGGCTACACCTTC,CASSLVGPGGENGYTF,few,16,TRBJ1-2,TRBD1,TRBV7-2
TGTGCCAGCAGCTCGGGGGGAACTGAAGCTTTCTTT,CASSSGGTEAFF,NA,12,TRBJ1-1,NA,TRBV11-1
TGTGCTAGCAGCTTTAGCAGAGACCCCTACGAGCAGTACTTC,CASSFSRDPYEQYF,NA,14,TRBJ2-7,NA,TRBV7-7
TGTGCCAGCAGTATCGGGACAGGGGGCGGCTACACCTTC,CASSIGTGGGYTF,NA,13,TRBJ1-2,TRBD1,TRBV6-5
TGTGCCAGCACCGCCCGCGGGACTAGCTTGTCCCAGTACTTC,CASTARGTSLSQYF,NA,14,TRBJ2-5,TRBD2,TRBV28
TGTGCCACCGGGGGGAGGAGCACTAGCACAGATACGCAGTATTTT,CATGGRSTSTDTQYF,NA,15,TRBJ2-3,TRBD2,TRBV2
TGTGCCAGCATCGCTAGCTCCTACAATGAGCAGTTCTTC,CASIASSYNEQFF,NA,13,TRBJ2-1,NA,TRBV6-5
TGTGCCAGCTCACCTCTGGGGGCAACTAATGAAAAACTGTTTTTT,CASSPLGATNEKLFF,NA,15,TRBJ1-4,NA,TRBV18
TGTGCCAGCAGCCAAGGGGCAGGGGACTACGAGCAGTACTTC,CASSQGAGDYEQYF,NA,14,TRBJ2-7,NA,TRBV4-2
TGTGCCTGGAGTGTAGGCCTCTCCGGGACACCGACTGGAAACACCATATATTTT,CAWSVGLSGTPTGNTIYF,NA,18,TRBJ1-3,NA,TRBV30
TGTGCCTGGAGTGTGACTCGGACAGGGTGGGCTAGCTCTGGAAACACCATATATTTT,CAWSVTRTGWASSGNTIYF,NA,19,TRBJ1-3,TRBD1,TRBV30
TGTGCCAGCAGCCGAGTATCTAGCGGGGGGGCCTCCGAGCAGTACTTC,CASSRVSSGGASEQYF,NA,16,TRBJ2-7,TRBD2,TRBV7-8
TGTGCCAGTAGTATCGGGACACTCTATGGCTACACCTTC,CASSIGTLYGYTF,NA,13,TRBJ1-2,NA,TRBV19
TGTGCCAGCAGTGTAAGGAGCCCCTATAATTCACCCCTCCACTTT,CASSVRSPYNSPLHF,NA,15,TRBJ1-6,NA,TRBV2
TGTGCCAGCAGTGAAACTCCGGGAACCGAATATAATTCACCCCTCCACTTT,CASSETPGTEYNSPLHF,NA,17,TRBJ1-6,NA,TRBV2